The 3 T cell receptor beta chains below all came from one sample that was sequenced in a study of tumor-infiltrating lymphocytes in primary liver carcinoma. The tissue used was unsorted bulk material of 20-30 mg. RNA and DNA were co-extracted from it with the AllPrep DNA/RNA mini kit. A primer matching the constant region was used to make TCR beta cDNA from around 550 ng of total RNA. Libraries for TCR beta were built through three nested multiplex PCR rounds, which together made up a slightly modified ARM-PCR procedure. The study ran its first two PCR rounds for roughly 11 cycles each, using TRBV1-TRBV30 forward primers and a C-beta reverse primer. TCRdb re-called the multiplex PCR reads with MiXCR, one entry per CDR3 protein. The sample includes more than 70,000 distinct CDR3 sequences, 72% of them seen just once. Sequencing input: liver tumor tissue from sampling region 1. The subset was: tumor region T1, superior pole. Receptors were obtained from a man aged 40-49 years with primary liver carcinoma and hepatitis B virus infection.

A remark on this clonotype: A read error may produce the germline difference seen at one junction end. V and J are TRBV28 and TRBJ2-1; a weak D match, TRBD1 (6 bases). Germline-derived CDR1 and CDR2 are MDHEN and SYDVKM. CDR3 length: 17 residues. In DNA form, the CDR3 reads TGTGCCAACAGCCCCTCTTTCGGAAGGGGGAACTACAATGAACAGTTCTTC. Translating it yields CANSPSFGRGNYNEQFF.

This clonotype was counted ten times or more. This chain links TRBV29-1 with TRBJ1-3; D might be TRBD1 (6 bases). Germline V gene lookup returns CDR1 SQVTM and CDR2 ANQGSEA. The ends were cut back, 4 bases at V and 3 bases at J, with 13 bases in the middle. The CDR3 runs 14 residues. The chain's CDR3 is CSVGSGAGGNTIYF. CDR3 sequence (DNA): TGCAGCGTTGGATCAGGGGCTGGTGGAAACACCATATATTTT.

Worth noting for this clonotype: One end of the junction is discordant with germline, which a read error may explain. The gene calls are TRBV4-2 and TRBJ2-3, with D unresolved. The CDR3 runs to 14 residues. Germline loops: CDR1 LGHNA, CDR2 YNFKEQ. The CDR3 is CVSSQDSLSDTQYF. CDR3 bases: TGTGTCAGTAGCCAAGATAGCCTCTCAGATACACAGTATTTT.